This TCR beta chain was sequenced in a study of blood T cell repertoires in COVID-19. For the study at large: The study drew acute and convalescent COVID-19 samples from the United States, Italy and Spain. Sources were T cells, B-cell-depleted T cells, or PBMCs; the material itself was cDNA or gDNA.

In the study's own analysis: For nucleated cells, counts were estimated from reference gene primer amplification. Only in-frame clones appear in the TCRdb table, and some are missing; sequencing was by immunoSEQ multiplex PCR. Clone size and the V and J calls come from that table; the DNA yielded D and trimming. The sample records approximately 60,000 clones, 82% being singletons. This CDR3 is built from 12 residues. V was trimmed by 10 bases and J by 1 base, leaving 10 bases between them. Germline CDR1 is MDHEN and CDR2 is SYDVKM. Sequencing was done on a sample of peripheral blood. This TCR was recovered from a woman aged 60 to 75 with acute or convalescent COVID-19. The chain carries TRBV28 and TRBJ1-2, with TRBD1 as a possible D gene (5 bases). The CDR3 sequence: CATGTLNYGYTF. CDR3 DNA sequence: TGTGCCACCGGGACTCTTAACTATGGCTACACCTTC.